The 5 T cell receptor beta chains presented below share a single source sample, sequenced in a study of blood T cell repertoires in COVID-19. Sequenced by immunoSEQ multiplex PCR; TCRdb stores in-frame clones only, minus some. Here the sample spans more than 95,000 clones, roughly 80% being singletons. The sample was peripheral blood. Receptors were obtained from a woman in her sixties or seventies with acute or convalescent COVID-19.

The chain has TRBV13 and TRBJ1-2, with D possibly being TRBD1 (6 bases). This CDR3 comprises 14 residues. Germline CDR1 is PRHDT and CDR2 is FYEKMQ (reference sequence). Trimming stripped 5 bases from V and 2 bases from J, with 12 bases between. CDR3 DNA: TGTGCCAGCAGCGCTTACAGGGAGAACTATGGCTACACCTTC. It specifies CASSAYRENYGYTF.

This clone was recorded a few times. The genes are TRBV7-8 and TRBJ2-3, with 10 bases lining up with TRBD2. The CDR3 has 17 residues. The ends lost 1 base at V and 0 bases at J; junction bases unmatched: 4. Germline assignment: CDR1 SGHVS and CDR2 FQNEAQ. The CDR3 DNA reads as TGTGCCAGCAGCTTAGTTAGCGGGGGGACAAGCACAGATACGCAGTATTTT. Its translation is CASSLVSGGTSTDTQYF.

The chain has TRBV5-5 and TRBJ1-1; 7 bases are a match to TRBD1. V shed 3 bases and J 0 bases; nucleotides not matched to a gene: 2. In germline, CDR1 is SGHKS, CDR2 YYEKEE (reference sequence). The CDR3 totals 14 residues. The CDR3 here is CASSSTGMNTEAFF. CDR3 bases: TGTGCCAGCAGCTCGACAGGGATGAACACTGAAGCTTTCTTT.

This sequence joins TRBV18 and TRBJ2-2; 7 bases match TRBD1. The germline CDR1 and CDR2 sequences are KGHSH and LQKENI. The CDR3 is 16 residues long. Trimming removed 1 base from V and 0 bases from J; junction bases left unmatched: 2. The CDR3 loop is CASSPRDSANTGELFF. The CDR3 nucleotides read TGTGCCAGCTCACCACGGGACAGCGCGAACACCGGGGAGCTGTTTTTT. The variable domain in full, with the rest retrieved from reference TRBV18 and TRBJ2-2, is NAGVMQNPRHLVRRRGQEARLRCSPMKGHSHVYWYRQLPEEGLKFMVYLQKENIIDESGMPKERFSAEFPKEGPSILRIQQVVRGDSAAYFCASSPRDSANTGELFFGEGSRLTVL.

V and J are TRBV10-1 and TRBJ1-2; D is ambiguous. Germline V gene data show CDR1 as WNHNN and CDR2 as SYGVQD (reference sequence). The CDR3 spans 15 residues. V dropped 0 bases and J dropped 8 bases, with 16 bases sitting between them. The CDR3 protein is CASSESRRQTKGYTF. The CDR3 DNA reads as TGCGCCAGCAGTGAGTCGAGACGACAAACGAAGGGCTACACCTTC.